A single sample gave rise to the 4 T cell receptor beta chains below, sequenced in a study of Ad26.COV2.S vaccination and SARS-CoV-2 variants. The treatment is: over 15 received Ad26.COV2.S at low or high dose, single or two shots; about 5 received placebo; per-sample allocation not given. On day 63 after the first injection, vaccine and placebo recipients gave samples. TCRdb's table, derived via immunoSEQ multiplex PCR, lists solely in-frame clones and lacks some. The sample lists a few hundred thousand clones, roughly 80% seen once, with nearly 7.5% in the top ten. The sequences come from peripheral blood, collected in a trial of Ad26.COV2.S vaccine versus placebo. These TCRs come from a person aged 18-60 years who received the Ad26.COV2.S COVID-19 vaccine or a placebo.

The CDR3, as DNA: TGTGCCAGCAGCCAAGAAGAAAGTTCACCCCTCCACTTT. Its protein product is CASSQEESSPLHF. The chain is built from TRBV14 and TRBJ1-6, with no clear D. The CDR3 spans 13 residues. V lost 0 bases and J 9 bases, leaving 6 bases between the germline ends. Germline V gene data show CDR1 as SGHDN and CDR2 as FVKESK.

V usage is TRBV5-6 and J usage is TRBJ1-1; 8 bases are shared with TRBD1. Germline trimming cut 4 bases from V and 0 bases from J; bases unmatched to any gene: 2. The CDR3 spans 14 residues. Germline V lookup: CDR1 SGHDT, CDR2 YYEEEE. CDR3 sequence reads: CASSRDRMNTEAFF. The CDR3 coding sequence is TGTGCCAGCAGCCGGGACAGGATGAACACTGAAGCTTTCTTT.

This clone was observed a single time. The chain combines TRBV5-1 with TRBJ2-5; D is perhaps TRBD1 (5 bases). Germline lookup yields CDR1 SGHRS and CDR2 YFSETQ. V was shortened by 4 bases and J by 2 bases, with 12 bases between the two germline ends. The CDR3 totals 14 residues. The CDR3 coding sequence is TGCGCCAGCAGCGAGCAGGGTAGACAAGAGACCCAGTACTTC. It specifies CASSEQGRQETQYF.

V gene TRBV24-1 combines with J gene TRBJ2-3; the D is unclear. V was clipped by 6 bases and J by 9 bases, with 15 bases between them. The germline gives CDR1 KGHDR, CDR2 SFDVKD. The CDR3 covers 13 residues. This CDR3 is CATSHSVVDTQYF. As DNA, the CDR3 is TGTGCCACCAGTCACTCCGTCGTGGACACGCAGTATTTT.